The subject of this entry is one T cell receptor (beta chain). The data stem from a study of blood T cell repertoires in COVID-19. Study details: Collection of acute and convalescent COVID-19 samples took place in the United States, Italy and Spain.

Authors' analysis steps: By means of reference gene primer amplification, nucleated cell counts were estimated. The repertoire was sequenced with immunoSEQ multiplex PCR; TCRdb's copy has only in-frame clones and lacks some. D and trimming come from the DNA, and the V and J calls and clone size come from that table. Altogether about 150,000 clones are present, 75% to 80% being singletons, with the ten largest covering under 2%. Trimming removed 4 bases from V and 6 bases from J, with 10 bases in between. Germline-derived CDR1 and CDR2 are SGHRS and YFSETQ. CDR3 size: 13 residues. The specimen was peripheral blood. The origin of this receptor is a man older than 75 with acute or convalescent COVID-19. V is TRBV5-1 and J is TRBJ2-2, with a tentative D call TRBD2 (6 bases). CDR3 region: CASSPGLPGELFF. The CDR3 DNA sequence: TGCGCCAGCAGCCCGGGACTTCCCGGGGAGCTGTTTTTT.